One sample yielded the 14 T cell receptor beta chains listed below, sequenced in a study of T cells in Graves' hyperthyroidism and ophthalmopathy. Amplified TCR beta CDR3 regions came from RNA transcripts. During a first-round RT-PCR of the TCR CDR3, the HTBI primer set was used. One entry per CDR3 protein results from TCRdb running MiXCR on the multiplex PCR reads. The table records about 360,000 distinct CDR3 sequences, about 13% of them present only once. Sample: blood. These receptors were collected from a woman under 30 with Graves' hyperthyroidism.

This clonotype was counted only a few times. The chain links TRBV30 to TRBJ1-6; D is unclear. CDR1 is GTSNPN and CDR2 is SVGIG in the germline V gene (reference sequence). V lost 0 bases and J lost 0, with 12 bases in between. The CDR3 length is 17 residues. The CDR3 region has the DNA TGTGCCTGGAGTGTAAAAAGTTTCGGCTCCTATAATTCACCCCTCCACTTT. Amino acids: CAWSVKSFGSYNSPLHF.

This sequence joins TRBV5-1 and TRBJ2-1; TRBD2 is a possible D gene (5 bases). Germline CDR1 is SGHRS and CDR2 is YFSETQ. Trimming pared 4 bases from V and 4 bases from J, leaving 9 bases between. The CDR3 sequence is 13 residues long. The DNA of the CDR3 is TGCGCCAGCAGCCCCGGGGTGTACAATGAGCAGTTCTTC. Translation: CASSPGVYNEQFF.

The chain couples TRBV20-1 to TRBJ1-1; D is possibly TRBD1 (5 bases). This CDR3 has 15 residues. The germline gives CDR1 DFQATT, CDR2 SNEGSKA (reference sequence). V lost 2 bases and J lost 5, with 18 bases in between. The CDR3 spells CSARKPAGGFTEAFF. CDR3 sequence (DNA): TGCAGTGCTAGAAAGCCAGCGGGGGGGTTTACTGAAGCTTTCTTT.

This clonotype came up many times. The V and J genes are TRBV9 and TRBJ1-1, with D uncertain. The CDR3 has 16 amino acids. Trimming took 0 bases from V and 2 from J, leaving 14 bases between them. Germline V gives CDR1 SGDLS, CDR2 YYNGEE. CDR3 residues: CASSVGLHRENTEAFF. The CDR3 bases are TGTGCCAGCAGCGTAGGACTCCACAGAGAAAACACTGAAGCTTTCTTT.

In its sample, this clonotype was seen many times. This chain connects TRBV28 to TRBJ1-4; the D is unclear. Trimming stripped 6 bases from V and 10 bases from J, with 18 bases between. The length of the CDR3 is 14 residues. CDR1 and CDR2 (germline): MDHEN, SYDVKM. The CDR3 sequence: CASRSGPKRRKLFF. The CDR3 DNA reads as TGTGCCAGCAGGAGCGGGCCCAAACGGCGAAAACTGTTTTTT. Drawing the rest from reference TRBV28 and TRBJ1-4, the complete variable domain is DVKVTQSSRYLVKRTGEKVFLECVQDMDHENMFWYRQDPGLGLRLIYFSYDVKMKEKGDIPEGYSVSREKKERFSLILESASTNQTSMYLCASRSGPKRRKLFFGSGTQLSVL.

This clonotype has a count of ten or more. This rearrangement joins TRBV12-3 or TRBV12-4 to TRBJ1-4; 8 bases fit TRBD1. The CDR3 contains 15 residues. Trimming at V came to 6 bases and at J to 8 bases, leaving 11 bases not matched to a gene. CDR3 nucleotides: TGTGCCAGCAGACACGGACAGGGAAGGGAAGAAAAACTGTTTTTT. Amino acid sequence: CASRHGQGREEKLFF.

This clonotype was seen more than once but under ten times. The CDR3 region has the DNA TGCGCCAGCAGTGAGAGCAGGGATAGCAATCAGCCCCAGCATTTT. Its protein product is CASSESRDSNQPQHF. The J gene is TRBJ1-5, the V gene TRBV10-1, with D perhaps TRBD1 (5 bases). V was pared by 2 bases and J by 0 bases, with 8 bases between. This CDR3 is built from 15 residues. Germline lookup yields CDR1 WNHNN and CDR2 SYGVQD (reference sequence).

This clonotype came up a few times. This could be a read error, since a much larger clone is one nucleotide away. The chain's CDR3 is CASALGAALPTYEQYF. The DNA of the CDR3 is TGTGCCAGCGCCCTAGGTGCAGCGTTACCGACCTACGAGCAGTACTTC. The chain couples TRBV28 to TRBJ2-7; the D is unclear. The CDR3 consists of 16 residues. Trimming cost V 8 bases and J 2 bases, with 22 bases left between them. Germline-derived CDR1 and CDR2 are MDHEN and SYDVKM.

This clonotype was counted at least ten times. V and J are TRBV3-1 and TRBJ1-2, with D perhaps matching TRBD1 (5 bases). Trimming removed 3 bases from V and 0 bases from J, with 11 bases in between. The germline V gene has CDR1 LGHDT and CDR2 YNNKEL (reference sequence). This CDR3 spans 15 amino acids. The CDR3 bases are TGTGCCAGCAGCCACGGGACCGTCGCTAACTATGGCTACACCTTC. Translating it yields CASSHGTVANYGYTF.

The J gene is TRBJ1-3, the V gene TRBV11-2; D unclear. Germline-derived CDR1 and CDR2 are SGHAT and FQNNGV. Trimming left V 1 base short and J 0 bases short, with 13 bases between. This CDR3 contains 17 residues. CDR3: CASSLATRTDSGNTIYF. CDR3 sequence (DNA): TGTGCCAGCAGCTTAGCCACTAGGACGGACTCTGGAAACACCATATATTTT.

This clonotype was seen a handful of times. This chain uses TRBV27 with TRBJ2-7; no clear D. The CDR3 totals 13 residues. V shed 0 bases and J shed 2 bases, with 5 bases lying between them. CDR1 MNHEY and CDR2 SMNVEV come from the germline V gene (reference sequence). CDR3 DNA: TGTGCCAGCAGTTTATCCCTACCCTACGAGCAGTACTTC. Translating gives CASSLSLPYEQYF.

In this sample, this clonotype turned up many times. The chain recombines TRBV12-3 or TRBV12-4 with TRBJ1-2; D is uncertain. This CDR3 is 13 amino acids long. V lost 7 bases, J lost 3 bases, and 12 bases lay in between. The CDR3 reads CASNLGLDYGYTF. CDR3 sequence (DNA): TGTGCCAGCAACCTGGGTTTAGACTATGGCTACACCTTC.

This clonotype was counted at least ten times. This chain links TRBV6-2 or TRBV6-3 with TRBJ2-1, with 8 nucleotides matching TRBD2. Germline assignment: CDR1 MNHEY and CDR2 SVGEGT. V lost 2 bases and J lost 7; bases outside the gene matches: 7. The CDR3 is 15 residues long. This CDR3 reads CASSYKVAGLNEQFF. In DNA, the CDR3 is TGTGCCAGCAGTTACAAGGTAGCGGGGCTGAATGAGCAGTTCTTC.

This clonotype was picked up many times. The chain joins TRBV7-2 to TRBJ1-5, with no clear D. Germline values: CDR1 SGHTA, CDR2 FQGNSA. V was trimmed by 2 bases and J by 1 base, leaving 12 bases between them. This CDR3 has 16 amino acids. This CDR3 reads CASSLWAGRSNQPQHF. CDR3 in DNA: TGTGCCAGCAGCTTATGGGCCGGGCGCAGCAATCAGCCCCAGCATTTT.